This T cell receptor beta chain was profiled in a study of graft-versus-host responses after intestinal transplantation. Study-wide results and limits: Some patients had graft-donor T cell macrochimerism. In their allografts, the ratios of graft-versus-host to host-versus-graft T cell clones were high.

The germline gives CDR1 MNHNY, CDR2 SVGAGI (reference sequence). Trimming removed 0 bases at V and 7 bases at J, with 4 bases between. The CDR3 contains 13 residues. CFSE-low proliferating responders, CD3+CD4+ and CD3+CD8+, were sorted post-reaction. The repertoire was sequenced with immunoSEQ multiplex PCR; TCRdb's copy has only in-frame clones and lacks some. The sample carries over 8,000 clones, approximately 30% recorded once. The gene calls are TRBV6-6 and TRBJ1-6; D unclear. The sequence was obtained from a human patient who was an organ donor for intestinal transplantation. The source was alloreactive CD4+ T cells from a mixed lymphocyte reaction culture, collected before transplantation. As to subset: CFSE-low proliferating T cells sorted from roughly 6-day pre-transplant mixed lymphocyte reaction (GvH or HvG direction). As DNA, the CDR3 is TGTGCCAGCAGTTACTCAGGGAATTCACCCCTCCACTTT. This encodes CASSYSGNSPLHF.